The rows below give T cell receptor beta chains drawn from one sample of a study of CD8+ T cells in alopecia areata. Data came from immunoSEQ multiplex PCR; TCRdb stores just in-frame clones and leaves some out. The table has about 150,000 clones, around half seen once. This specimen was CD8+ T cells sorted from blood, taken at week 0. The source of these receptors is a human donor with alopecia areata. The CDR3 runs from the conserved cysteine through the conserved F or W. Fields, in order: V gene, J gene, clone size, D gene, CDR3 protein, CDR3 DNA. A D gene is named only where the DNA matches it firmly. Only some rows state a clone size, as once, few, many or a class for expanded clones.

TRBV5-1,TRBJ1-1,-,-,CASSLSRNTEAFF,TGCGCCAGCAGCTTGTCCAGGAACACTGAAGCTTTCTTT
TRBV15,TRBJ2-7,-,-,CATSRELTYEQYF,TGTGCCACCAGCAGAGAGTTAACCTACGAGCAGTACTTC
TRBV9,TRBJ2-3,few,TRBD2,CASSVEVAGGLDTQYF,TGTGCCAGCAGCGTAGAAGTAGCGGGGGGGCTAGATACGCAGTATTTT
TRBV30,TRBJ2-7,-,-,CAWSARGNKQYF,TGTGCCTGGAGTGCGAGGGGGAACAAGCAGTACTTC
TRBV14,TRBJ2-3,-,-,CASSQVPDTQYF,TGTGCCAGCAGCCAAGTCCCAGATACGCAGTATTTT
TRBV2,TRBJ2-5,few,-,CASSEVQGPETQYF,TGTGCCAGCAGTGAAGTGCAGGGTCCCGAGACCCAGTACTTC
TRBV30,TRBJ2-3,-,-,CAWSSGQTSTDTQYF,TGTGCCTGGAGTAGTGGGCAGACTTCCACAGATACGCAGTATTTT
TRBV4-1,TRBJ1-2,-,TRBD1,CASSQGDRGLGYTF,TGCGCCAGCAGCCAAGGGGACAGGGGACTTGGCTACACCTTC
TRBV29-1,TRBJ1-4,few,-,CSVESGAIGEKLFF,TGCAGCGTTGAAAGCGGTGCCATTGGGGAAAAACTGTTTTTT
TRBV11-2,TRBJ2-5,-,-,CASRFGAGRETQYF,TGTGCCAGCAGATTTGGGGCAGGGAGGGAGACCCAGTACTTC
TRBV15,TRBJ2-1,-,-,CATSTVYNEQFF,TGTGCCACCAGCACTGTTTACAATGAGCAGTTCTTC
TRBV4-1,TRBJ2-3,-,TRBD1,CASSQGLGQGTSTDTQYF,TGCGCCAGCAGCCAAGGACTCGGACAGGGAACTAGCACAGATACGCAGTATTTT
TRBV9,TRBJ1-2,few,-,CASSPETGSYGYTF,TGTGCCAGCAGCCCAGAAACCGGAAGCTATGGCTACACCTTC
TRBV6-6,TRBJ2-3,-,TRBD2,CASTGGGAEWTQYF,TGTGCCAGCACCGGCGGGGGGGCGGAATGGACGCAGTATTTT
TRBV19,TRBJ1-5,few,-,CASSIRDTNQPQHF,TGTGCCAGTAGTATTCGGGACACCAATCAGCCCCAGCATTTT
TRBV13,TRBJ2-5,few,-,CASSVGGQLQETQYF,TGTGCCAGCAGTGTCGGGGGACAGCTACAAGAGACCCAGTACTTC
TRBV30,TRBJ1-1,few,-,CAWSVGGLGTEAFF,TGTGCCTGGAGTGTAGGGGGGCTGGGCACTGAAGCTTTCTTT
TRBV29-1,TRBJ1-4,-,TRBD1,CSVVGQREKLFF,TGCAGCGTTGTGGGACAGCGTGAAAAACTGTTTTTT
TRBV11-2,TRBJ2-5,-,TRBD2,CASSFTTSGEQETQYF,TGTGCCAGCAGCTTCACGACTAGCGGGGAACAAGAGACCCAGTACTTC
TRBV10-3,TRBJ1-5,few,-,CAISDGSNQPQHF,TGTGCCATCAGTGATGGTAGCAATCAGCCCCAGCATTTT
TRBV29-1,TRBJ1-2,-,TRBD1,CSVTGATSYGYTF,TGCAGCGTCACAGGGGCGACCTCCTATGGCTACACCTTC
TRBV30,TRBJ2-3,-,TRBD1,CAWSSGTGGELDTQYF,TGTGCCTGGAGTTCTGGGACAGGGGGCGAGTTGGATACGCAGTATTTT